The clone carrying this T cell receptor beta chain was observed once. V lost 2 bases and J 7 bases, leaving 8 bases between the germline ends. This CDR3 contains 12 residues. Germline CDR1 is SGHRS and CDR2 is YFSETQ. The record originates from a study of blood T cell repertoires in COVID-19. Study overall: COVID-19 samples, acute and convalescent, were from the United States, Italy and Spain. Sources were T cells, B-cell-depleted T cells, or PBMCs; the material itself was cDNA or gDNA.

Clones were read by immunoSEQ multiplex PCR, and TCRdb kept only the in-frame ones, dropping some. The repertoire has fewer than 200,000 clones, about four fifths of them found once; the top ten carry around 7.6%. This receptor was taken from a middle-aged man who had recovered from COVID-19. This rearrangement joins TRBV5-1 to TRBJ2-3; D unresolved. Source material: peripheral blood. The CDR3 sequence: CASSLKANTQYF. The CDR3 nucleotides are TGCGCCAGCAGCTTAAAAGCAAATACGCAGTATTTT.